This T cell receptor (beta chain) was observed in a study of blood T cells in healthy people across ages. Whole-study results and caveats: Investigators treated diversity estimates from one million T cells as underestimates.

A second PCR, run for 7 to 11 cycles, used a sample-barcoded 5' primer plus a J-beta primer mix. TCRdb processed the 5' RACE reads anew with MiXCR; each CDR3 protein has one entry. The table records over 1.5 million distinct CDR3 sequences, around half of them present only once. Germline V gene sequence: CDR1 SGHTA, CDR2 FQGTGA. The V gene lost 5 bases and the J gene lost 4 bases, with 26 bases spanning the gap. There are 19 residues in the CDR3. This clonotype was recorded a few times. Its antigen is undetermined. Total RNA was extracted at no less than 6 micrograms per sample. This TCR was recovered from a woman in her thirties or forties in good health. Specimen: blood. The chain recombines TRBV7-3 with TRBJ1-4; D ambiguous. CDR3 protein: CASSADSVPAPSDNEKLFF. In DNA, the CDR3 is TGTGCCAGCAGCGCAGATTCCGTCCCTGCCCCGAGCGATAATGAAAAACTGTTTTTT.